These T cell receptor beta chains were read from a single sample in a study of shared clonotypes between healthy human individuals. TCRdb keeps only in-frame clones here, not all; method: immunoSEQ multiplex PCR. The table includes a few million clones, more than 85% detected once. Material for sequencing was naive CD4+ T cells from PBMCs. Every receptor here comes from a man aged 18 to 30 in good health. Some clones in this sample may be carry-over from other donors' samples. The CDR3 runs from the conserved cysteine through the conserved F or W. Each record gives: V gene, J gene, clone size, D gene, CDR3 protein, CDR3 DNA. The D gene is left open where the match is weak. Clone size, where shown, is once, few, many, or a class for clones that have expanded.

v_gene: TRBV19; j_gene: TRBJ2-5; abundance: NA; d_gene: NA; CDR3aa: CASSTSGPKETQYF; CDR3nt: TGTGCCAGTAGTACTTCCGGGCCGAAAGAGACCCAGTACTTC
v_gene: TRBV30; j_gene: TRBJ2-2; abundance: once; d_gene: NA; CDR3aa: CAWRPGTGELFF; CDR3nt: TGTGCCTGGAGGCCCGGGACCGGGGAGCTGTTTTTT
v_gene: TRBV28; j_gene: TRBJ2-1; abundance: NA; d_gene: TRBD2; CDR3aa: CASTIGGLAGGYNEQFF; CDR3nt: TGTGCCAGCACCATAGGGGGACTAGCGGGAGGATACAATGAGCAGTTCTTC
v_gene: TRBV29-1; j_gene: TRBJ2-5; abundance: NA; d_gene: NA; CDR3aa: CSVFVRGHSGETQYF; CDR3nt: TGCAGCGTTTTCGTGCGGGGGCATTCAGGAGAGACCCAGTACTTC
v_gene: TRBV25-1; j_gene: TRBJ2-1; abundance: NA; d_gene: TRBD1; CDR3aa: CASSEAGTGKNNEQFF; CDR3nt: TGTGCCAGCAGTGAAGCCGGGACAGGGAAAAACAATGAGCAGTTCTTC
v_gene: TRBV28; j_gene: TRBJ2-1; abundance: NA; d_gene: NA; CDR3aa: CASMGVPYNEQFF; CDR3nt: TGTGCCAGCATGGGGGTGCCCTACAATGAGCAGTTCTTC
v_gene: TRBV5-6; j_gene: TRBJ1-1; abundance: NA; d_gene: TRBD1; CDR3aa: CASSSGQGVAFF; CDR3nt: TGTGCCAGCAGCTCCGGACAGGGTGTAGCTTTCTTT
v_gene: TRBV28; j_gene: TRBJ1-2; abundance: NA; d_gene: TRBD1; CDR3aa: CASRYRGKNGYTF; CDR3nt: TGTGCCAGCAGGTACAGGGGCAAGAATGGCTACACCTTC
v_gene: TRBV28; j_gene: TRBJ1-4; abundance: once; d_gene: NA; CDR3aa: CASSLLGATNEKLFF; CDR3nt: TGTGCCAGCAGTCTCCTGGGGGCAACTAATGAAAAACTGTTTTTT
v_gene: TRBV30; j_gene: TRBJ1-1; abundance: few; d_gene: NA; CDR3aa: CAWSEGNTEAFF; CDR3nt: TGTGCCTGGAGTGAGGGCAACACTGAAGCTTTCTTT
v_gene: TRBV7-9; j_gene: TRBJ2-6; abundance: NA; d_gene: TRBD2; CDR3aa: CASSWGLKVLTF; CDR3nt: TGTGCCAGCAGCTGGGGACTAAAAGTCCTGACTTTC
v_gene: TRBV30; j_gene: TRBJ1-1; abundance: few; d_gene: NA; CDR3aa: CAWRTGNTEAFF; CDR3nt: TGTGCCTGGCGAACAGGCAACACTGAAGCTTTCTTT
v_gene: TRBV5-8; j_gene: TRBJ2-1; abundance: NA; d_gene: TRBD2; CDR3aa: CASSIAGVFNEQFF; CDR3nt: TGTGCCAGCAGCATAGCGGGAGTCTTCAATGAGCAGTTCTTC
v_gene: TRBV4-1; j_gene: TRBJ2-7; abundance: NA; d_gene: NA; CDR3aa: CASSRGTVSYEQYF; CDR3nt: TGCGCCAGCAGCCGAGGGACGGTAAGCTACGAGCAGTACTTC
v_gene: TRBV5-4; j_gene: TRBJ2-6; abundance: once; d_gene: NA; CDR3aa: CASSLRLSGANVLTF; CDR3nt: TGTGCCAGCAGCTTGAGACTCTCTGGGGCCAACGTCCTGACTTTC
v_gene: TRBV30; j_gene: TRBJ1-1; abundance: NA; d_gene: NA; CDR3aa: CAWSVGVHTEAFF; CDR3nt: TGTGCCTGGAGTGTAGGGGTCCACACTGAAGCTTTCTTT
v_gene: TRBV18; j_gene: TRBJ1-5; abundance: few; d_gene: NA; CDR3aa: CASSPDGDQPQHF; CDR3nt: TGTGCCAGCTCACCAGACGGCGATCAGCCCCAGCATTTT
v_gene: TRBV5-1; j_gene: TRBJ2-7; abundance: NA; d_gene: TRBD1; CDR3aa: CASTKIPGQGSYEQYF; CDR3nt: TGCGCCAGCACCAAAATACCGGGACAGGGTTCCTACGAGCAGTACTTC
v_gene: TRBV27; j_gene: TRBJ2-2; abundance: NA; d_gene: TRBD1; CDR3aa: CASSFRTGSRELFF; CDR3nt: TGTGCCAGCAGTTTCCGGACAGGGAGCAGGGAGCTGTTTTTT
v_gene: TRBV6-5; j_gene: TRBJ2-1; abundance: NA; d_gene: NA; CDR3aa: CASSTGLWDEQFF; CDR3nt: TGTGCCAGCAGTACAGGGTTGTGGGATGAGCAGTTCTTC
v_gene: TRBV28; j_gene: TRBJ1-1; abundance: NA; d_gene: NA; CDR3aa: CASSLWGGSLNTEAFF; CDR3nt: TGTGCCAGCAGTTTATGGGGGGGCAGTTTGAACACTGAAGCTTTCTTT
v_gene: TRBV10-1; j_gene: TRBJ2-7; abundance: NA; d_gene: NA; CDR3aa: CASGQGGDIDEQYF; CDR3nt: TGCGCCAGTGGCCAGGGGGGAGATATTGACGAGCAGTACTTC
v_gene: TRBV28; j_gene: TRBJ1-2; abundance: NA; d_gene: TRBD1; CDR3aa: CASSFSDRGYGYTF; CDR3nt: TGTGCCAGCAGTTTCTCGGACAGGGGCTATGGCTACACCTTC
v_gene: TRBV29-1; j_gene: TRBJ1-1; abundance: NA; d_gene: NA; CDR3aa: CSVSAGNTEAFF; CDR3nt: TGCAGCGTTTCGGCAGGGAACACTGAAGCTTTCTTT
v_gene: TRBV5-1; j_gene: TRBJ1-1; abundance: NA; d_gene: NA; CDR3aa: CASSLAPGSEAFF; CDR3nt: TGCGCCAGCAGCTTGGCTCCAGGTTCTGAAGCTTTCTTT